This T cell receptor beta chain was profiled in a study of Ad26.COV2.S vaccination and SARS-CoV-2 variants. Profiled with immunoSEQ multiplex PCR; TCRdb holds only in-frame clones, not every one. Among 440,000 or so clones listed, 80% to 95% were seen once. This CDR3 spans 14 amino acids. The germline V gene has CDR1 SGHTA and CDR2 FQGNSA. With 2 bases clipped from V and 6 bases from J, the junction kept 7 bases outside the gene matches. Study findings and constraints: The TCR breadth and depth analyses may have produced an underestimate of total T cell responses. After vaccination, substantial breadth of spike-specific CD8+ and CD4+ responses was reported.

Notes on this clone: Its antigen is undetermined.

The treatment here: around 19 received Ad26.COV2.S at low or high dose, single or two shots; about 5 received placebo; per-sample allocation not given. Specimens were obtained on day 63 following the first vaccine or placebo injection. This TCR derives from a person aged 18-65 years who received the Ad26.COV2.S COVID-19 vaccine or a placebo. This specimen was peripheral blood, taken in a trial of Ad26.COV2.S vaccine versus placebo. The chain recombines TRBV7-2 with TRBJ2-7, with TRBD1 matching 7 bases. The CDR3 here is CASSLTRSGGEQYF. The CDR3 coding sequence is TGTGCCAGCAGCTTAACCCGCTCAGGGGGCGAGCAGTACTTC.